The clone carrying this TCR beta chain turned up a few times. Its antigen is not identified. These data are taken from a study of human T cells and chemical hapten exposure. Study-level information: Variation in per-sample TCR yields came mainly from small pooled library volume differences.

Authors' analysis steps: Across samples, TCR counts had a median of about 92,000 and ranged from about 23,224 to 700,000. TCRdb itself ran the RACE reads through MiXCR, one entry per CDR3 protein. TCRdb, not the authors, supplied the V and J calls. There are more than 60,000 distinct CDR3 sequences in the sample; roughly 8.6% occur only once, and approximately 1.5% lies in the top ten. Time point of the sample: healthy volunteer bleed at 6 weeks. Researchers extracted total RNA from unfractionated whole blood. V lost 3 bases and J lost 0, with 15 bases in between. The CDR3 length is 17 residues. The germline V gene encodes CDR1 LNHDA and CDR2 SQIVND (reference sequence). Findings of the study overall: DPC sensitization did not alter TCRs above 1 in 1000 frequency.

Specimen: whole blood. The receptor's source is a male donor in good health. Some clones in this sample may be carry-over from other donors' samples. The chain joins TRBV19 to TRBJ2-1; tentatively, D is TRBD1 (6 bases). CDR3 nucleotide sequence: TGTGCCAGTAGTATGTTCGGACAGTTTTCCTCCTACAATGAGCAGTTCTTC. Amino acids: CASSMFGQFSSYNEQFF.